Shown below are 29 T cell receptor beta chains from a single sample sequenced in a study of CD8 T cells in ankylosing spondylitis. Each CDR3 protein is one row after TCRdb ran MiXCR on the 5' RACE reads. This sample has approximately 300,000 distinct CDR3 sequences, with 20% found just once. Specimen: blood, either unsorted or a sorted T cell fraction (not recorded which). The receptors shown here come from a female donor with ankylosing spondylitis or in good health (not recorded which).

This clonotype has more than one count but fewer than ten. This chain links TRBV29-1 with TRBJ2-5; 11 nucleotides align to TRBD2. The CDR3 runs to 16 residues. Per germline, CDR1 SQVTM and CDR2 ANQGSEA. J gave up 5 bases and V 3 bases, and 11 bases lay outside the gene matches. CDR3 nucleotide sequence: TGCAGCGTTGATGGGACTAGCGGTGGAGGGGTGGAGACCCAGTACTTC. It specifies CSVDGTSGGGVETQYF.

Here the CDR3 DNA reads TGTGCCAGCAGTTTCTCGGGAAACCCCTACAATGAGCAGTTCTTC. It yields the protein CASSFSGNPYNEQFF. V usage is TRBV12-3 or TRBV12-4 and J usage is TRBJ2-1, with D tentatively TRBD2 (5 bases). Trimming stripped 3 bases from V and 2 bases from J, with 11 bases between. There are 15 residues in the CDR3.

This clonotype was recorded at least ten times. The chain joins TRBV29-1 to TRBJ2-7; D not certain. CDR3 size: 11 residues. V lost 4 bases and J 6 bases, leaving 10 bases between the germline ends. Germline V gives CDR1 SQVTM, CDR2 ANQGSEA. The DNA for the CDR3 is TGCAGCGTTGCCCGAGGAAGCGAGCAGTACTTC. It encodes CSVARGSEQYF.

As DNA, the CDR3 is TGCGCCAGCAGCCAACTGACTAGCGCTAAAGGTGAGCAGTTCTTC. Translation gives CASSQLTSAKGEQFF. The chain recombines TRBV4-3 with TRBJ2-1; 8 bases are a match to TRBD2. V lost 2 bases to trimming and J lost 9 bases; unmatched junction nucleotides: 9. The V gene's germline CDR1 is LGHNA and CDR2 YSLEER. The CDR3 extends over 15 amino acids.

This clonotype occurred a few times. J is TRBJ2-7 and V is TRBV6-5, with TRBD1 as a possible D gene (7 bases). This CDR3 spans 12 amino acids. CDR1 and CDR2 (germline): MNHEY, SVGAGI. The CDR3, as DNA: TGTACTACCCAGGGGGGTAAAAACGAGCAGTACTTC. It is translated as CTTQGGKNEQYF.

This clonotype was detected a few times. The V and J genes are TRBV7-2 and TRBJ1-5, with D hard to call. Germline V lookup: CDR1 SGHTA, CDR2 FQGNSA. V was pared by 2 bases and J by 7 bases, with 9 bases between. CDR3 length: 13 residues. The CDR3 protein is CASSLLTAQPQHF. The CDR3, as DNA: TGTGCCAGCAGCTTATTAACGGCACAGCCCCAGCATTTT.

The chain combines TRBV7-2 with TRBJ1-1; D unresolved. Trimming took off 1 base at V and 0 bases at J, with 9 bases between the two ends. CDR3 length equals 15 residues. Per the germline V gene, CDR1 is SGHTA and CDR2 is FQGNSA. Written as DNA, the CDR3 is TGTGCCAGCAGCTTAGAGGCGTTAATGAACACTGAAGCTTTCTTT. Amino acids: CASSLEALMNTEAFF.

This clonotype was picked up many times. This chain joins TRBV20-1 and TRBJ2-5; TRBD1 aligns across 8 bases. Germline V gene data show CDR1 as DFQATT and CDR2 as SNEGSKA (reference sequence). The CDR3 spans 13 residues. V lost 6 bases and J lost 4; bases outside the gene matches: 7. The CDR3 DNA reads TGCAGTGCAAAACCAGGGGGCGGAGAGACCCAGTACTTC. This gives the protein CSAKPGGGETQYF.

This clonotype was found a few times. The J gene is TRBJ2-2, the V gene TRBV7-2, with D maybe TRBD2 (6 bases). Per the germline V gene, CDR1 is SGHTA and CDR2 is FQGNSA. V lost 5 bases, J lost 3 bases, and 13 bases lay in between. This CDR3 has 15 residues. The CDR3 nucleotides read TGTGCCAGCAGCCCTGGGGGGTGGGACACCGGGGAGCTGTTTTTT. Protein sequence: CASSPGGWDTGELFF.

V gene TRBV9 combines with J gene TRBJ1-1; the D is unclear. V was trimmed by 8 bases and J by 1 base, leaving 9 bases between them. Looked up from germline, CDR1 is SGDLS and CDR2 is YYNGEE. The CDR3 totals 12 residues. The CDR3 sequence is CASTHWNTEAFF. The CDR3, as DNA: TGTGCCAGTACCCATTGGAACACTGAAGCTTTCTTT.

This clonotype was observed a few times. The chain uses TRBV3-1 and TRBJ1-2, with D possibly matching TRBD1 (5 bases). Germline V gives CDR1 LGHDT, CDR2 YNNKEL (reference sequence). The V end was cut by 3 bases, the J end by 8 bases, with 16 bases between. There are 14 residues in the CDR3. In DNA form, the CDR3 reads TGTGCCAGCAGCCACCGGGGGTCTGCTGGAGGCTACACCTTC. Its protein is CASSHRGSAGGYTF.

The chain recombines TRBV7-2 with TRBJ2-7; the match to TRBD2 covers 7 bases. CDR3 length: 16 residues. From germline, CDR1 is SGHTA and CDR2 FQGNSA. J lost 0 bases, V lost 0 bases, and 5 bases had no gene match. CDR3 protein: CASSLAGTTSSYEQYF. CDR3 coding DNA: TGTGCCAGCAGCTTAGCCGGGACTACGAGCTCCTACGAGCAGTACTTC.

This clonotype was counted a few times. V usage is TRBV19 and J usage is TRBJ2-7; 9 positions match TRBD1. In germline, CDR1 is LNHDA, CDR2 SQIVND (reference sequence). This CDR3 is 15 amino acids long. The J segment lost 5 bases and the V segment lost 8 bases, leaving 13 bases of the junction unmatched. Here the CDR3 reads CASGQEGQGTHEQYF. CDR3 sequence (DNA): TGTGCCAGTGGTCAGGAGGGACAGGGTACGCACGAGCAGTACTTC. Full variable domain (remainder filled in from reference TRBV19 and TRBJ2-7): DGGITQSPKYLFRKEGQNVTLSCEQNLNHDAMYWYRQDPGQGLRLIYYSQIVNDFQKGDIAEGYSVSREKKESFPLTVTSAQKNPTAFYLCASGQEGQGTHEQYFGPGTRLTVT.

The sample holds a few counts of this clonotype. This chain links TRBV7-9 with TRBJ2-3; 12 bases agree with TRBD2. Germline V CDR1 and CDR2: SEHNR, FQNEAQ (reference sequence). V lost 5 bases and J lost 3; bases outside the gene matches: 3. This CDR3 has 15 residues. DNA of the CDR3: TGTGCCAGCAGCATGACTAGCGGGAGAACAGATACGCAGTATTTT. It codes for CASSMTSGRTDTQYF.

This clonotype was seen repeatedly, ten times or more. The V call is TRBV29-1, the J call TRBJ2-1; 7 bases fit TRBD1. V was pared by 6 bases and J by 10 bases, with 9 bases of the junction left unmatched. This CDR3 contains 12 residues. Germline assignment: CDR1 SQVTM and CDR2 ANQGSEA. CDR3 nucleotide sequence: TGCAGCGTGGAAAGGACAGGTCGGGAGCAGTTCTTC. Its translation is CSVERTGREQFF.

This clonotype has only a few counts. V is TRBV5-1 and J is TRBJ2-1, with D possibly TRBD2 on 5 matching bases. The ends were cut back, 2 bases at V and 0 bases at J, with 21 bases in the middle. Per the germline V gene, CDR1 is SGHRS and CDR2 is YFSETQ. CDR3 length: 19 residues. This chain's CDR3 is CASSLTGTHPESSYNEQFF. The CDR3 DNA sequence: TGCGCCAGCAGCTTAACGGGAACCCATCCGGAAAGCTCCTACAATGAGCAGTTCTTC.

This clonotype turned up a few times. This CDR3 reads CSARDGLADFLTDTQYF. The CDR3 nucleotides are TGCAGTGCTAGAGACGGACTAGCGGATTTCCTCACAGATACGCAGTATTTT. This chain connects TRBV20-1 to TRBJ2-3, with 10 positions matching TRBD2. The CDR3 consists of 17 residues. Germline CDR1 DFQATT, CDR2 SNEGSKA (reference sequence). The V and J ends lost 0 bases and 2 bases, in that order; junction bases with no gene match: 8.

The table lists this clonotype with a few counts. The genes are TRBV6-5 and TRBJ1-6, with unresolved D. The CDR3 consists of 15 residues. V lost 4 bases and J lost 2, with 9 bases in between. In germline, CDR1 is MNHEY, CDR2 SVGAGI. The CDR3 region is CASSLEGTYNSPLHF. The DNA of the CDR3 is TGTGCCAGCAGTTTGGAGGGAACCTATAATTCACCCCTCCACTTT.

The chain is built from TRBV20-1 and TRBJ2-3; no clear D gene. There are 12 residues in the CDR3. Trimming took off 3 bases at V and 8 bases at J, with 12 bases between the two ends. CDR1 and CDR2 (germline): DFQATT, SNEGSKA (reference sequence). The CDR3 reads CSASHSWGTQYF. DNA for the CDR3: TGCAGTGCTAGCCACAGCTGGGGTACGCAGTATTTT.

The chain has TRBV7-2 and TRBJ2-3; maybe TRBD2 (6 bases). The V end was cut by 2 bases, the J end by 6 bases, with 15 bases between. CDR3 length: 15 residues. The germline CDR1 and CDR2 sequences are SGHTA and FQGNSA. CDR3 amino acids: CASSLNGRRLDTQYF. The DNA of the CDR3 is TGTGCCAGCAGCTTAAACGGGAGACGGTTGGATACGCAGTATTTT.

The chain has TRBV20-1 and TRBJ2-1; maybe TRBD2 (6 bases). Trimming took off 0 bases at V and 0 bases at J, with 9 bases between the two ends. Per germline, CDR1 DFQATT and CDR2 SNEGSKA (reference sequence). This CDR3 comprises 15 residues. The CDR3 region is CSAREPGSSYNEQFF. In nucleotides, the CDR3 is TGCAGTGCTAGAGAACCCGGGAGCTCCTACAATGAGCAGTTCTTC.

This clonotype has just a few counts. The chain has TRBV29-1 and TRBJ2-5; 7 bases fit TRBD1. The CDR3 loop spans 11 amino acids. The germline V gene has CDR1 SQVTM and CDR2 ANQGSEA. With 6 bases clipped from V and 6 bases from J, the junction kept 4 bases outside the gene matches. DNA of the CDR3: TGCAGCGTGAGACAGGGCCAGACCCAGTACTTC. The encoded protein is CSVRQGQTQYF.

The rearrangement uses TRBV20-1 and TRBJ2-3; D gene ambiguous. The V end was cut by 6 bases, the J end by 0 bases, with 16 bases between. CDR1 is DFQATT, CDR2 SNEGSKA, per germline (reference sequence). This CDR3 spans 15 amino acids. The CDR3 DNA follows: TGCAGTGCGAAGCCCCACGGGCCAAGCACAGATACGCAGTATTTT. The encoded protein is CSAKPHGPSTDTQYF.

This clonotype occurred a few times. This chain uses TRBV11-2 with TRBJ2-5, with 7 bases fitting TRBD2. The junction had 13 bases not matched to a gene; V was cut back by 11 bases and J by 1 base. Germline V gene sequence: CDR1 SGHAT, CDR2 FQNNGV. CDR3 length equals 15 residues. This CDR3 reads CAGSRGRGLQETQYF. CDR3 DNA: TGTGCCGGATCTCGGGGGAGGGGCCTCCAAGAGACCCAGTACTTC.

The chain has TRBV12-3 or TRBV12-4 and TRBJ1-4; 8 bases agree with TRBD1. This CDR3 has 15 amino acids. The V segment lost 6 bases and the J segment 8 bases; nucleotides outside the gene matches: 11. The CDR3 nucleotides read TGTGCCAGCAGCACCCAGGGGGCGTCGAGCGAAAAACTGTTTTTT. It translates to CASSTQGASSEKLFF.

In its sample, this clonotype was seen a few times. The chain uses TRBV19 and TRBJ2-1, with 12 bases aligning to TRBD2. V was pared by 2 bases and J by 0 bases, with 5 bases of the junction left unmatched. Germline assignment: CDR1 LNHDA and CDR2 SQIVND (reference sequence). The CDR3 loop spans 18 amino acids. The CDR3 region is CASSIRLAGGSSYNEQFF. As DNA, the CDR3 is TGTGCCAGTAGTATAAGGCTAGCGGGAGGGAGCTCCTACAATGAGCAGTTCTTC.

In this sample, this clonotype turned up many times. The rearrangement joins TRBV29-1 to TRBJ1-1; possibly TRBD1 for D (6 bases). The CDR3 length is 11 residues. CDR1 and CDR2 (germline): SQVTM, ANQGSEA. V was clipped by 7 bases and J by 8 bases, with 14 bases between them. The CDR3: CSAAIGGEAFF. Written as DNA, the CDR3 is TGCAGCGCTGCAATCGGGGGCGAAGCTTTCTTT.

This clonotype was counted between two and nine times. The rearrangement links TRBV20-1 to TRBJ2-5; D is possibly TRBD2 (5 bases). This CDR3 comprises 14 residues. The V end lost 4 bases, the J end lost 4 bases, and 16 bases lay between the germline ends. Per germline, CDR1 DFQATT and CDR2 SNEGSKA (reference sequence). The CDR3 nucleotides are TGCAGTGCTATTGCACTAGAGAGTTTAGAGACCCAGTACTTC. Amino acids: CSAIALESLETQYF.

The chain employs TRBV5-1 and TRBJ2-2; D is perhaps TRBD1 (6 bases). The CDR3 has 14 amino acids. CDR1 and CDR2 (germline): SGHRS, YFSETQ. V lost 2 bases, J lost 7 bases, and 12 bases lay in between. CDR3 nucleotides: TGCGCCAGCAGCTTACAGGGCTATGGCGGGGAGCTGTTTTTT. It translates to CASSLQGYGGELFF.